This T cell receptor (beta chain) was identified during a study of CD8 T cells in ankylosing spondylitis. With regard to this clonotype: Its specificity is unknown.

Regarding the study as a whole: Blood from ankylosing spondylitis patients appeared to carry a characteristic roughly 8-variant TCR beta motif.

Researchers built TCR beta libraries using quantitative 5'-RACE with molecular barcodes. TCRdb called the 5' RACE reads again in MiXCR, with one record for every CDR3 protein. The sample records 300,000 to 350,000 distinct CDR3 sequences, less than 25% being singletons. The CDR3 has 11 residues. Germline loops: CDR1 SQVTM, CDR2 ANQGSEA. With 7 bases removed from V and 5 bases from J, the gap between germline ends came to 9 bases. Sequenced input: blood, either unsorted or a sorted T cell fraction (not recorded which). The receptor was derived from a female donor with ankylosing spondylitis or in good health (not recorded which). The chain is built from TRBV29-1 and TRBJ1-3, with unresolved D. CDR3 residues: CSAFERNTIYF. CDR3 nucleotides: TGCAGCGCATTCGAGCGAAACACCATATATTTT.